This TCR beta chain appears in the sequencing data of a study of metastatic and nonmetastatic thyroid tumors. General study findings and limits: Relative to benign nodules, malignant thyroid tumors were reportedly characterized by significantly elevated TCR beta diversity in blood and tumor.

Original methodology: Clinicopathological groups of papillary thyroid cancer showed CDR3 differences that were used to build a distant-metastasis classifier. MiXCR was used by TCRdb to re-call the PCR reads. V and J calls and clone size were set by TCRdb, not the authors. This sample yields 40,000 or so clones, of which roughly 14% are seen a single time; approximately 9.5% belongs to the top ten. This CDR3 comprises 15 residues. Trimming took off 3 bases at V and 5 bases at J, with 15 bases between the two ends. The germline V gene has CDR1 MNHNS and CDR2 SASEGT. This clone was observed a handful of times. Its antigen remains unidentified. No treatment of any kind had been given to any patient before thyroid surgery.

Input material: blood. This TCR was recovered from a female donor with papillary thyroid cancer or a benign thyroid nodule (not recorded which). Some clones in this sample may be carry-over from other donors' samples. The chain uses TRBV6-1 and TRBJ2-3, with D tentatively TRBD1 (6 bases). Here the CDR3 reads CASSDLRDIGDTQYF. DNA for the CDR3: TGTGCCAGCAGTGACCTCCGGGACATAGGAGATACGCAGTATTTT.